Given below is one TCR beta chain in context. Its cognate antigen is unknown. This CDR3 has 16 amino acids. The V and J ends lost 3 bases and 1 base, in that order; junction bases with no gene match: 7. CDR1 LGHNA and CDR2 YSLEER come from the germline V gene. A J-beta primer mix and a sample-barcoded 5' primer were used in a second PCR of about 7 to 12 cycles. Every sample gave at least 2.5 million paired-end reads containing CDR3. TCRdb itself ran the 5' RACE reads through MiXCR, one entry per CDR3 protein. The repertoire holds over 600,000 distinct CDR3 sequences, with about half as singletons. This record comes from a study of blood T cells in healthy people across ages. About the study: Template switching caught about one barcoded beta molecule for each two T cells. Overall study findings and caveats: The study found more naive CD4+ cells and higher diversity in long-lived than aged donors. Possibly confounding the expanded clonotype changes was the fact that donor CMV status was unknown.

Source material: blood. V usage is TRBV4-3 and J usage is TRBJ2-3; 7 bases are shared with TRBD1. The TCR comes from an elderly man in good health. The CDR3 sequence: CASSQMIDRGTDTQYF. The CDR3 DNA is TGCGCCAGCAGCCAGATGATCGACAGGGGCACAGATACGCAGTATTTT.